These 27 T cell receptor beta chains came from one sample sequenced in a study of immune evolution from preneoplasia to lung adenocarcinoma. Here immunoSEQ multiplex PCR was the method, and the copy in TCRdb shows in-frame clones only, minus some. Of approximately 7,400 clones in the sample, just under 80% were seen once. The sample was FFPE adjacent normal lung tissue. These receptors were collected from a person in their 70s with lung adenocarcinoma.

The V and J genes are TRBV4-2 and TRBJ2-7; the D gene is possibly TRBD2 (7 bases). The CDR3 has 14 amino acids. CDR1 is LGHNA, CDR2 YNFKEQ, per germline. The V gene lost 5 bases and the J gene lost 6 bases, with 17 bases spanning the gap. CDR3 sequence (DNA): TGTGCCAGCAGCTCTGGCGGGGGCGGGAGCGAGCAGTACTTC. It specifies CASSSGGGGSEQYF.

CDR3 protein: CASSPSTPTDTQYF. CDR3 in DNA: TGCGCCAGCAGTCCCAGTACTCCCACAGATACGCAGTATTTT. This chain joins TRBV10-1 and TRBJ2-3; D call uncertain. Trimming shortened V by 5 bases and J by 2 bases, and 11 bases separated the two germline ends. The germline gives CDR1 WNHNN, CDR2 SYGVQD (reference sequence). The CDR3 sequence is 14 residues long.

This clone appeared a single time. V gene TRBV18 combines with J gene TRBJ1-5; 7 bases line up with TRBD1. The CDR3 covers 16 residues. J was trimmed by 4 bases and V by 2 bases; bases with no gene match: 8. Germline V gives CDR1 KGHSH, CDR2 LQKENI. CDR3 residues: CASSPGTESVNQPQHF. In DNA, the CDR3 is TGTGCCAGCTCACCAGGGACAGAATCGGTAAATCAGCCCCAGCATTTT.

About this clone itself: The junction does not match germline at one end; this may be a read error. The chain is built from TRBV28 and TRBJ1-2; D possibly corresponds to TRBD1 (6 bases). The germline CDR1 and CDR2 sequences are MDHEN and SYDVKM. The length of the CDR3 is 15 residues. The CDR3 DNA reads TGTGCCAGCAGTTTATCAGGCAGGGGAGGCTATGGCTACACTTTC. It specifies CASSLSGRGGYGYTF.

The chain is built from TRBV18 and TRBJ1-2; 8 positions agree with TRBD1. V was pared by 3 bases and J by 5 bases, with 5 bases of the junction left unmatched. Germline lookup yields CDR1 KGHSH and CDR2 LQKENI. This CDR3 spans 14 amino acids. The CDR3 DNA reads TGTGCCAGCTCACCGCCAGGGGGCGGATATGGCTACACCTTC. Residues: CASSPPGGGYGYTF. The full variable domain, with the rest looked up from reference TRBV18 and TRBJ1-2, is NAGVMQNPRHLVRRRGQEARLRCSPMKGHSHVYWYRQLPEEGLKFMVYLQKENIIDESGMPKERFSAEFPKEGPSILRIQQVVRGDSAAYFCASSPPGGGYGYTFGSGTRLTVV.

V is TRBV7-2 and J is TRBJ2-2; 11 bases align to TRBD2. This CDR3 region has 14 residues. V gave up 6 bases and J gave up 8 bases; unmatched junction bases: 5. Germline values: CDR1 SGHTA, CDR2 FQGNSA. The CDR3, as DNA: TGTGCCAGCAGAACCACTAGCGGGAGAGGGGAGCTGTTTTTT. It is translated as CASRTTSGRGELFF.

The genes are TRBV4-3 and TRBJ2-2, with TRBD2 matching 7 bases. V lost 0 bases, J lost 0 bases, and 4 bases stayed unmatched. Germline CDR1 is LGHNA and CDR2 is YSLEER. The CDR3 is 17 residues long. CDR3: CASSQEGGASNTGELFF. The DNA of the CDR3 is TGCGCCAGCAGCCAAGAGGGAGGGGCTTCGAACACCGGGGAGCTGTTTTTT.

This chain links TRBV10-1 with TRBJ1-1; no definite D call. Trimming stripped 2 bases from V and 4 bases from J, with 11 bases between. The CDR3 runs to 14 residues. CDR1 is WNHNN, CDR2 SYGVQD, per germline (reference sequence). CDR3 bases: TGCGCCAGCAGTGAGGAATCCGGGAGCACTGAAGCTTTCTTT. Translated, it gives CASSEESGSTEAFF.

This clone was counted once. The J gene is TRBJ1-1, the V gene TRBV27; no reliable D call. Germline CDR1 MNHEY, CDR2 SMNVEV (reference sequence). This CDR3 is built from 13 residues. V was clipped by 6 bases and J by 5 bases, with 13 bases between them. The CDR3: CASRLRMHTEAFF. In DNA, the CDR3 is TGTGCCAGCAGGCTACGAATGCATACTGAAGCTTTCTTT.

A single count supports this clone. This rearrangement joins TRBV6-1 to TRBJ1-2, with 7 bases aligning to TRBD1. Germline CDR1 MNHNS, CDR2 SASEGT. CDR3 size: 14 residues. V was pared by 5 bases and J by 5 bases, with 8 bases of the junction left unmatched. The CDR3, as DNA: TGTGCCAGCAGTAAAGACAGGGAAGCGTATGGCTACACCTTC. This sequence encodes CASSKDREAYGYTF.

In its sample, this clone was seen a few times. The J gene is TRBJ2-3, the V gene TRBV10-3; D is possibly TRBD2 (6 bases). V shed 3 bases and J shed 0 bases, with 10 bases lying between them. Germline CDR1 reads ENHRY; CDR2 reads SYGVKD. This CDR3 comprises 15 residues. The CDR3 coding sequence is TGTGCCATCAGTGACGGAGGGGTTAGCACAGATACGCAGTATTTT. The encoded protein is CAISDGGVSTDTQYF.

The rearrangement uses TRBV2 and TRBJ1-1; D is perhaps TRBD1 (6 bases). This CDR3 has 11 residues. In germline, CDR1 is SNHLY, CDR2 FYNNEI. V was clipped by 6 bases and J by 10 bases, with 12 bases between them. CDR3: CASSPEGGAFF. The CDR3 region has the DNA TGTGCCAGCAGCCCCGAGGGGGGAGCTTTCTTT.

J is TRBJ2-5 and V is TRBV7-7; possibly TRBD2 for D (5 bases). Germline loops: CDR1 SSHAT, CDR2 FNYEAQ (reference sequence). Trimming shortened V by 5 bases and J by 1 base, and 11 bases separated the two germline ends. This CDR3 is built from 14 residues. In DNA form, the CDR3 reads TGTGCCAGCAGCCTCCACCGGGGCCAAGAGACCCAGTACTTC. Its protein product is CASSLHRGQETQYF.

J is TRBJ2-1 and V is TRBV29-1, with D tentatively TRBD1 or TRBD2 (6 bases each). Trimming removed 2 bases at V and 6 bases at J, with 14 bases between. CDR3 length: 14 amino acids. Germline V gene lookup returns CDR1 SQVTM and CDR2 ANQGSEA. CDR3 nucleotide sequence: TGCAGCGTTGAAAAGGCGGGGACATTCAATGAGCAGTTCTTC. This gives the protein CSVEKAGTFNEQFF.

V usage is TRBV6-5 and J usage is TRBJ1-1; D is possibly TRBD1 (5 bases). Germline V gene sequence: CDR1 MNHEY, CDR2 SVGAGI. The CDR3 extends over 13 amino acids. The V and J ends lost 5 bases and 4 bases respectively, with 11 bases between them. The CDR3 region is CASSQGGATEAFF. In DNA form, the CDR3 reads TGTGCCAGCAGTCAAGGTGGGGCCACTGAAGCTTTCTTT.

This chain joins TRBV25-1 and TRBJ2-6; D unresolved. Deletions cut 4 bases from V and 0 bases from J, with 7 bases between. This CDR3 has 15 amino acids. Per the germline V gene, CDR1 is MGHDK and CDR2 is SYGVNS. CDR3 coding DNA: TGTGCCAGCAGTGGATCTAGCTCTGGGGCCAACGTCCTGACTTTC. Residues: CASSGSSSGANVLTF.

The J gene is TRBJ2-1, the V gene TRBV7-9; D is unresolved. Germline V CDR1 and CDR2: SEHNR, FQNEAQ (reference sequence). V was clipped by 2 bases and J by 8 bases, with 10 bases between them. The CDR3 runs 13 residues. CDR3 coding DNA: TGTGCCAGCAGCTTAAGCCCTTTTGATGAGCAGTTCTTC. Protein product: CASSLSPFDEQFF.

This clone occurred once. V and J are TRBV11-3 and TRBJ2-1; TRBD2 matches 12 bases. V shed 5 bases, J shed 7 bases, and the junction held 6 bases outside the gene matches. This CDR3 comprises 15 residues. Germline-derived CDR1 and CDR2 are SGHNT and YENEEA. CDR3 loop: CASSGSSGGANEQFF. For the CDR3, the DNA is TGTGCCAGCAGCGGGTCTAGCGGGGGGGCAAATGAGCAGTTCTTC.

V usage is TRBV5-1 and J usage is TRBJ2-2; 10 bases agree with TRBD2. The CDR3 is 15 residues long. Germline trimming cut 5 bases from V and 4 bases from J; bases unmatched to any gene: 5. In germline, CDR1 is SGHRS, CDR2 YFSETQ. The CDR3 nucleotides read TGCGCCAGCAGTCCCCAGCGGGGGGGCACCGGGGAGCTGTTTTTT. Protein product: CASSPQRGGTGELFF. Drawing the rest from reference TRBV5-1 and TRBJ2-2, the complete variable domain is KAGVTQTPRYLIKTRGQQVTLSCSPISGHRSVSWYQQTPGQGLQFLFEYFSETQRNKGNFPGRFSGRQFSNSRSEMNVSTLELGDSALYLCASSPQRGGTGELFFGEGSRLTVL.

The chain recombines TRBV2 with TRBJ2-3; 9 nucleotides line up with TRBD2. The junction had 5 bases not matched to a gene; V was cut back by 9 bases and J by 1 base. Germline V CDR1 and CDR2: SNHLY, FYNNEI. The CDR3 runs 14 residues. The CDR3 loop reads CASNLAGRTDTQYF. DNA of the CDR3: TGTGCCAGTAACCTAGCGGGGCGCACAGATACGCAGTATTTT.

This clone appeared a few times. The chain is built from TRBV10-2 and TRBJ2-5, with D perhaps being TRBD1 or TRBD2 (5 bases each). This CDR3 comprises 12 residues. Germline V gene sequence: CDR1 WSHSY, CDR2 SAAADI. The V end lost 8 bases, the J end lost 2 bases, and 9 bases lay between the germline ends. The CDR3 DNA reads TGCGCCAGCGGGGACCGGCAAGAGACCCAGTACTTC. This sequence encodes CASGDRQETQYF.

The rearrangement uses TRBV7-8 and TRBJ1-1; D remains unclear. V was cut by 2 bases and J by 1 base, with 8 bases left in between. Looked up from germline, CDR1 is SGHVS and CDR2 is FQNEAQ. The CDR3 spans 14 residues. CDR3 protein: CASSLMVPNTEAFF. The CDR3 nucleotides are TGTGCCAGCAGCTTAATGGTGCCGAACACTGAAGCTTTCTTT.

The chain is built from TRBV27 and TRBJ2-3; TRBD2 matches at 7 bases. Germline values: CDR1 MNHEY, CDR2 SMNVEV (reference sequence). This CDR3 has 14 residues. V trimming: 3 bases; J trimming: 1 base; junction bases outside the gene matches: 1. The CDR3 sequence is CASSLGGGTDTQYF. Here the CDR3 DNA reads TGTGCCAGCAGTTTGGGGGGGGGCACAGATACGCAGTATTTT.

The chain couples TRBV11-2 to TRBJ1-2; D unclear. Trimming removed 3 bases from V and 2 bases from J, with 4 bases in between. CDR3 length: 12 amino acids. CDR1 and CDR2 from the germline V gene are SGHAT and FQNNGV. The DNA for the CDR3 is TGTGCCAGCAGCTTGATCAACTATGGCTACACCTTC. Protein: CASSLINYGYTF.

V and J are TRBV25-1 and TRBJ1-6; TRBD1 agrees at 8 bases. CDR1 is MGHDK and CDR2 is SYGVNS in the germline V gene. The CDR3 contains 15 residues. V trimming: 3 bases; J trimming: 4 bases; junction bases outside the gene matches: 2. CDR3 DNA: TGTGCCAGCAGTGATAGACAGGGGTATAATTCACCCCTCCACTTT. As protein: CASSDRQGYNSPLHF. Full variable domain (rest looked up from reference TRBV25-1 and TRBJ1-6): EADIYQTPRYLVIGTGKKITLECSQTMGHDKMYWYQQDPGMELHLIHYSYGVNSTEKGDLSSESTVSRIRTEHFPLTLESARPSHTSQYLCASSDRQGYNSPLHFGNGTRLTVT.

The chain is built from TRBV29-1 and TRBJ2-5; tentative D call: TRBD2 (6 bases). Per germline, CDR1 SQVTM and CDR2 ANQGSEA. This CDR3 contains 13 residues. The V and J ends lost 7 bases and 4 bases respectively, with 16 bases between them. CDR3 protein: CSALGLEGETQYF. The CDR3 bases are TGCAGCGCATTGGGGTTGGAGGGAGAGACCCAGTACTTC.

The genes are TRBV4-2 and TRBJ1-5, with D uncertain. Germline lookup yields CDR1 LGHNA and CDR2 YNFKEQ. Between the trimmed V and J ends, which lost 0 bases and 1 base, there was a span of 7 bases. The CDR3 contains 15 residues. The CDR3 nucleotides read TGTGCCAGCAGCCAAGATTCGGGAAGCAATCAGCCCCAGCATTTT. Protein sequence: CASSQDSGSNQPQHF.